Following are 10 T cell receptor beta chains from one sample sequenced in a study of blood T cells in healthy people across ages. Primed by a sample-barcoded 5' primer and a J-beta primer mix, a second PCR proceeded for about 6 to 12 cycles. Using its own MiXCR run on the 5' RACE reads, TCRdb lists one record per CDR3 protein. Seen here are about 570,000 distinct CDR3 sequences, 25% to 35% observed once, and the top ten hold under 4.5%. These data were also filed under a second study, of T cells of mothers and their children.

Source material: blood. Receptors were obtained from a boy between 2 and 10 years old in good health.

For this clonotype: This may be a read error: a much more frequent sequence differs by one nucleotide. The chain carries TRBV15 and TRBJ1-2; no definite D call. In germline, CDR1 is LNHNV, CDR2 YYDKDF (reference sequence). With 6 bases removed from V and 2 bases from J, the gap between germline ends came to 4 bases. The CDR3 runs 11 residues. CDR3 in DNA: TGTGCCACCAGGGACAACTATGGCTACACCTTC. Translating gives CATRDNYGYTF.

In its sample, this clonotype was seen a few times. DNA of the CDR3: TGCAGTGCTGGGACAGGGCTGTCCTACGAGCAGTACTTC. Protein sequence: CSAGTGLSYEQYF. V gene TRBV20-1 combines with J gene TRBJ2-7; 9 bases match TRBD1. Looked up from germline, CDR1 is DFQATT and CDR2 is SNEGSKA (reference sequence). This CDR3 is 13 amino acids long. Trimming took 5 bases from V and 1 from J; bases not matched to a gene: 3.

This clonotype has only a few counts. A much larger clone lies one base from this, so it may be a read error. V is TRBV12-3 or TRBV12-4 and J is TRBJ2-1; D is perhaps TRBD1 (5 bases). The CDR3 has 12 residues. CDR3 residues: CASSPTWRMGLF. In nucleotides, the CDR3 is TGTGCCAGCAGTCCCACTTGGCGGATGGGGCTCTTC.

This chain connects TRBV20-1 to TRBJ1-2; TRBD1 is a possible D gene (6 bases). V was cut by 2 bases and J by 6 bases, with 13 bases left in between. CDR1 DFQATT and CDR2 SNEGSKA come from the germline V gene (reference sequence). The CDR3 length is 13 residues. In DNA form, the CDR3 reads TGCAGTGCTAGATCGGCCTGGACAGATGGCTACACCTTC. Translation: CSARSAWTDGYTF.

The rearrangement links TRBV12-3 or TRBV12-4 to TRBJ2-1; D ambiguous. V lost 7 bases, J lost 5 bases, and 15 bases lay in between. The length of the CDR3 is 14 residues. The CDR3 sequence: CASTRNLLDNEQFF. CDR3 nucleotide sequence: TGTGCCAGCACCAGAAATCTCTTAGACAATGAGCAGTTCTTC.

The V and J genes are TRBV9 and TRBJ2-7; TRBD1 matches at 10 bases. This CDR3 comprises 14 residues. V lost 3 bases and J lost 4; bases outside the gene matches: 4. Per the germline V gene, CDR1 is SGDLS and CDR2 is YYNGEE. CDR3 sequence reads: CASSARTGGYEQYF. The CDR3 nucleotides are TGTGCCAGCAGCGCCCGGACAGGGGGTTACGAGCAGTACTTC.

This rearrangement joins TRBV20-1 to TRBJ2-7; TRBD2 agrees at 10 bases. CDR3 length: 15 residues. V was pared by 3 bases and J by 2 bases, with 7 bases of the junction left unmatched. The germline CDR1 and CDR2 sequences are DFQATT and SNEGSKA (reference sequence). The CDR3 sequence: CSASLGAGGPYEQYF. Here the CDR3 DNA reads TGCAGTGCTAGTCTGGGAGCGGGGGGGCCCTACGAGCAGTACTTC.

This sequence joins TRBV4-3 and TRBJ2-5; D perhaps matches TRBD2 (5 bases). Near its end, the DNA agrees better with TRBJ2-1, so the J call may be wrong. The germline V gene has CDR1 LGHNA and CDR2 YSLEER. The CDR3 extends over 15 amino acids. CDR3 loop: CASSQDRAGGNEQFF. For the CDR3, the DNA is TGCGCCAGCAGCCAAGATCGGGCGGGTGGCAATGAGCAGTTCTTC.

This clonotype appeared many times. The chain joins TRBV11-3 to TRBJ2-5, with 8 bases identical to TRBD2. The CDR3 is 13 residues long. Germline CDR1 and CDR2: SGHNT and YENEEA. V dropped 5 bases and J dropped 2; count of bases not matched to a gene: 1. The CDR3 DNA sequence: TGTGCCAGCAGCGGCGGGGGGCAAGAGACCCAGTACTTC. Its protein product is CASSGGGQETQYF.

The genes are TRBV12-3 or TRBV12-4 and TRBJ1-2, with TRBD1 identical over 10 bases. Trimming removed 6 bases from V and 4 bases from J; junction bases left unmatched: 8. The CDR3 runs 15 residues. The CDR3 protein is CASRLPGQGTYGYTF. Written as DNA, the CDR3 is TGTGCCAGCAGGTTACCGGGACAGGGGACCTATGGCTACACCTTC.